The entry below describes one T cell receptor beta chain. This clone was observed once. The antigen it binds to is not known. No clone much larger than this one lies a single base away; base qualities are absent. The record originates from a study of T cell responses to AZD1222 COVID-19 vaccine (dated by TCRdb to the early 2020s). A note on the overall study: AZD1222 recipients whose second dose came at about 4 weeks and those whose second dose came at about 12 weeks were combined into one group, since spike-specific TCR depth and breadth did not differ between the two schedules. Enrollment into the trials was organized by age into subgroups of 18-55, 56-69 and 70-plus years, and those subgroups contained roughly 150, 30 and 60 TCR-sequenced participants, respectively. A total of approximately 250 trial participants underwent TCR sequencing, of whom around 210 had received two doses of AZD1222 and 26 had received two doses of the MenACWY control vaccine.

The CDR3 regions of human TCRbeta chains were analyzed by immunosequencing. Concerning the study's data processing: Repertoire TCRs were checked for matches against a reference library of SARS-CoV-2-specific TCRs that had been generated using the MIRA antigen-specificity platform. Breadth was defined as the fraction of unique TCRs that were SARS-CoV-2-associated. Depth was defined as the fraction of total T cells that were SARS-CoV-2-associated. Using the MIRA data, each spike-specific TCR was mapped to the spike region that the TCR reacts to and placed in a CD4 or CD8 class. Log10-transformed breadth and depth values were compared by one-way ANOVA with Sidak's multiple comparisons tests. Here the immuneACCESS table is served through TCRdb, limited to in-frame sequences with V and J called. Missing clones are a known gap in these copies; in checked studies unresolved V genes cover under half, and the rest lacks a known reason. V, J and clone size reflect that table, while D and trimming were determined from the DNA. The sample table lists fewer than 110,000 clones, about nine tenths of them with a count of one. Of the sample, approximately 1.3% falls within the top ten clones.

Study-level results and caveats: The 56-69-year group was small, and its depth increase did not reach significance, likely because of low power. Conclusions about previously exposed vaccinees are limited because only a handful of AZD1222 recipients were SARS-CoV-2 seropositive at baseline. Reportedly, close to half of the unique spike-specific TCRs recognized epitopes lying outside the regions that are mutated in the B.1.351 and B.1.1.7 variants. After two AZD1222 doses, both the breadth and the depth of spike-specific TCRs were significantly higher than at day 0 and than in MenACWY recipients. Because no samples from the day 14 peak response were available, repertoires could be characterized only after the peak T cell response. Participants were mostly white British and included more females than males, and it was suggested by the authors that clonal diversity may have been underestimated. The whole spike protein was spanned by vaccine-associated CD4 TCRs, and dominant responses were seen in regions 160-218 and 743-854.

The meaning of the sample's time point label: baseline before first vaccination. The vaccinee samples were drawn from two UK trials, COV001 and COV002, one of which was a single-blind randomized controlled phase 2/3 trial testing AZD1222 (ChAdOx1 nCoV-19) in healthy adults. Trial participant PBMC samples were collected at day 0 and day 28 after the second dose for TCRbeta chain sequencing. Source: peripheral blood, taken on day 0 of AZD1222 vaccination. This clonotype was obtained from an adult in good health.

The CDR3 corresponds to CASSLASTSSYEQYF. The sequenced DNA is TGTGCCAGCAGCTTAGCCTCGACATCGTCCTACGAGCAGTACTTC. The rearranged chain carries TRBV7-2 and TRBJ2-7, with the D gene too uncertain to name. From cysteine to phenylalanine, the CDR3 is 15 amino acids long. CDR3 DNA is the only sequence kept; it has 45 bases, read in frame from the first base. Trimming removed 0 bases from V and 1 base from J, leaving 10 bases between the germline ends. From the germline V gene, CDR1 is SGHTA and CDR2 is FQGNSA.